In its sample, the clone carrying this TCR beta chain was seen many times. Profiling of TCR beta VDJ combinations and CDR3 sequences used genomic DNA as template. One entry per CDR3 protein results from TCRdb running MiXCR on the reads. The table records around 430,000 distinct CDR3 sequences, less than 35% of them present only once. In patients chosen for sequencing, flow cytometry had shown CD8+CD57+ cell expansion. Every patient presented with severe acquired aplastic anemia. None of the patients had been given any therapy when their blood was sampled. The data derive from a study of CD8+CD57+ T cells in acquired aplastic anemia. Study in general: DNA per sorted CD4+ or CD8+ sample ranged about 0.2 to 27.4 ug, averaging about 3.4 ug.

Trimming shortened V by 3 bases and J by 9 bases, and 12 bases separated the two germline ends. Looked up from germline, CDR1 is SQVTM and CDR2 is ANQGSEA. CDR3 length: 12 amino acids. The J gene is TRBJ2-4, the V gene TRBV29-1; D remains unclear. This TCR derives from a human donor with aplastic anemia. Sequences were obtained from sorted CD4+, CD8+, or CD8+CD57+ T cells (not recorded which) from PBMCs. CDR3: CSVDLGFGIQYF. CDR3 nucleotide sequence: TGCAGCGTTGATTTGGGTTTTGGCATTCAGTACTTC.